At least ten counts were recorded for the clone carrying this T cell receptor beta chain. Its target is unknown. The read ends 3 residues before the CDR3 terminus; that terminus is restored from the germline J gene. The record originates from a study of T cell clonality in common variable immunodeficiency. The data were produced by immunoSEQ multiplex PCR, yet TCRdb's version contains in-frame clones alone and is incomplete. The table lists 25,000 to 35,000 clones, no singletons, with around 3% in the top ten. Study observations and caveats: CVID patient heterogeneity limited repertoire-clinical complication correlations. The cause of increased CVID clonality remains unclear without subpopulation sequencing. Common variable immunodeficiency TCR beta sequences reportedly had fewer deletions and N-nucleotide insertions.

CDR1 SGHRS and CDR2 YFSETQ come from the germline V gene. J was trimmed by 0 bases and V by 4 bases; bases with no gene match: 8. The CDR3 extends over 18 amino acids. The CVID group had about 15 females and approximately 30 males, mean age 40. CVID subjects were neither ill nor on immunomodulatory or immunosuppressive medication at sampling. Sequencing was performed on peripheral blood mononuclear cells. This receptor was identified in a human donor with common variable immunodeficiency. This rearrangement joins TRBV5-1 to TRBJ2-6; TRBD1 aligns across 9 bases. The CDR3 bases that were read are TGCGCCAGCAGCGGGGGACAGGGACGTATCTCTGGGGCCAACGTC. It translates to CASSGGQGRISGANV. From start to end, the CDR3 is CASSGGQGRISGANVLTF.